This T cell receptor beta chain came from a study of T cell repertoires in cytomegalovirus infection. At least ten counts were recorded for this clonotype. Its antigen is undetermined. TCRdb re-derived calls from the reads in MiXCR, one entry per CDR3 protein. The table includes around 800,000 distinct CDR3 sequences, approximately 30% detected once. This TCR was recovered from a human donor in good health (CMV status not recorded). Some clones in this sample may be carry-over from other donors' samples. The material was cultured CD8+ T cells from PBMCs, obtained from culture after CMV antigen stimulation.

The CDR3 bases are TGTGCCAGCAGCTTAAGGAGGGTTGATGAAAAACTGTTTTTT. Its translation is CASSLRRVDEKLFF. The V call is TRBV7-2, the J call TRBJ1-4; unclear D gene. CDR1 and CDR2 from the germline V gene are SGHTA and FQGNSA. This CDR3 spans 14 amino acids. Trimming shortened V by 2 bases and J by 6 bases, and 10 bases separated the two germline ends.